This T cell receptor beta chain emerged from a study of cytomegalovirus exposure and HLA in healthy donors. Germline assignment: CDR1 SGHRS and CDR2 YFSETQ. The CDR3 length is 13 residues. Trimming removed 1 base at V and 5 bases at J, with 9 bases between. The PCR used 60 Vbeta and 13 Jbeta primers. In the authors' workflow: Later analysis identified 88 million or so unique TCR beta chains, 8.5 million to 13 million shared. The table came from immunoSEQ multiplex PCR; TCRdb's copy has only in-frame clones and leaves some out. V, J and clone size reflect that table, while D and trimming were determined from the DNA. The data show about 150,000 clones, with more than 8% seen just once and less than 2% held by the top ten. This clone was counted a few times. Its antigen is currently unknown. Study-wide results and caveats: A classifier reportedly called cytomegalovirus status with high sensitivity and specificity. The presence/absence work took it that sequencing depth was about the same across donors. Within the data, a cluster of highly shared sequence variants was likely a sequencing artifact.

The sample was PBMCs. This receptor was taken from a middle-aged man in good health and CMV-seronegative. The V call is TRBV5-1, the J call TRBJ2-5; possible D gene TRBD1, 6 bases. In DNA, the CDR3 is TGCGCCAGCAGCTTGAAAAGGGGGGAGACCCAGTACTTC. Translating it yields CASSLKRGETQYF.